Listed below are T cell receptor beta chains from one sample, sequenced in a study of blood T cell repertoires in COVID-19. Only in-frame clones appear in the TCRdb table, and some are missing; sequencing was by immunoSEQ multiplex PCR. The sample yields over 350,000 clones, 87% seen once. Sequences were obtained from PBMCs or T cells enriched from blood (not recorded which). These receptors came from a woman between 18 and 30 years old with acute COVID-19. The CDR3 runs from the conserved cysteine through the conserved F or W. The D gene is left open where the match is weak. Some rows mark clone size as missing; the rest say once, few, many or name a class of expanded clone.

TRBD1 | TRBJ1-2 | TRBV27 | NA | CASSARQGWEYGYTF | TGTGCCAGCAGTGCGCGACAGGGGTGGGAATATGGCTACACCTTC
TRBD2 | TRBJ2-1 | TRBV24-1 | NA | CATSDKRGGPNEQFF | TGTGCCACCAGTGATAAGCGGGGGGGCCCCAATGAGCAGTTCTTC
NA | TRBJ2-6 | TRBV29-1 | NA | CSVEVYFRSGANVLTF | TGCAGCGTTGAAGTTTATTTTCGCTCTGGGGCCAACGTCCTGACTTTC
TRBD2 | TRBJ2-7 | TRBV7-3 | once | CASSLLPTSGVTYEQYF | TGTGCCAGCAGCTTACTCCCAACTAGCGGGGTGACCTACGAGCAGTACTTC
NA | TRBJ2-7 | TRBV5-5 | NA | CATGKTVSYEQYF | TGTGCCACCGGGAAGACGGTCTCCTACGAGCAGTACTTC
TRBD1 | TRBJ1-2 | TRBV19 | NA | CASSISAGQGGYTF | TGTGCCAGTAGTATCTCCGCGGGACAGGGAGGCTACACCTTC
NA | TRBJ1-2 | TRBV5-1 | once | CASSTEQGGDGYTF | TGCGCCAGCAGCACGGAGCAGGGAGGGGATGGCTACACCTTC
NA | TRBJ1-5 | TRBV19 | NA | CASTPGPLAYSNQPQHF | TGTGCCAGTACTCCCGGGCCTTTAGCGTATAGCAATCAGCCCCAGCATTTT
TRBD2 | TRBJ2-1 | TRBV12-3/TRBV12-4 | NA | CASSSGGLNEQFF | TGTGCCAGCAGTAGCGGGGGTCTGAATGAGCAGTTCTTC
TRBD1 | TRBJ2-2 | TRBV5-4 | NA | CASSGQDLTGKIAGELFF | TGTGCCAGCAGCGGTCAAGACTTGACAGGGAAAATTGCCGGGGAGCTGTTTTTT
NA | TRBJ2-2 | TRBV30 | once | CAWSVHSSGAGELFF | TGTGCCTGGAGTGTACATAGCTCAGGGGCCGGGGAGCTGTTTTTT
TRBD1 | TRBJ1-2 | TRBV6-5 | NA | CASSTSPTGYYGYTF | TGTGCCAGCAGCACCAGCCCGACAGGGTACTATGGCTACACCTTC
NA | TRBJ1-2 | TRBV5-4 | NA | CASSTTQGGIYGYTF | TGTGCCAGCAGCACAACCCAGGGAGGCATTTATGGCTACACCTTC
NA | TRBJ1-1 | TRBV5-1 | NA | CASSFGGNTEAFF | TGCGCCAGCAGCTTCGGTGGGAACACTGAAGCTTTCTTT